Listed here is a single T cell receptor (beta chain). The sample belongs to a study of identical twins. Trimming took off 7 bases at V and 11 bases at J, with 12 bases between the two ends. The CDR3 is 11 amino acids. Germline assignment: CDR1 MDHEN and CDR2 SYDVKM. A universal primer binding site was introduced by template switching. The final cDNA contained unique molecular identifiers. MiXCR, applied by TCRdb to the 5' RACE reads, yields one record per CDR3 protein. The sample records around 500,000 distinct CDR3 sequences, 11% to 15% being singletons. A further study also used this sample, focusing on yellow fever vaccine responses in identical twins.

Sample: CD4+ T cells sorted from blood. The receptor comes from a woman in her late teens or twenties in good health. The chain links TRBV28 to TRBJ2-1, with no clear D. Here the CDR3 reads CASTHGRKQFF. The CDR3 region has the DNA TGTGCCAGCACCCACGGCCGTAAGCAGTTCTTC.